One sample yielded the 5 T cell receptor beta chains listed below, sequenced in a study of blood T cell repertoires in COVID-19. TCRdb's copy holds only in-frame clones and misses some; the assay was immunoSEQ multiplex PCR. This repertoire shows about 240,000 clones, about four fifths found once; its top ten account for roughly 2%. The sample taken for sequencing was peripheral blood. The receptors here all came from a man aged 25-40 years who had recovered from COVID-19.

The rearrangement joins TRBV2 to TRBJ1-2, with TRBD1 matching 9 bases. The CDR3 is made up of 12 amino acids. The germline V gene has CDR1 SNHLY and CDR2 FYNNEI. Germline trimming cut 9 bases from V and 6 bases from J; bases unmatched to any gene: 5. The chain's CDR3 is CARDRGQNGYTF. In nucleotides, the CDR3 is TGTGCCAGGGACAGGGGTCAAAATGGCTACACCTTC.

V and J are TRBV11-2 and TRBJ2-1, with TRBD1 as a possible D gene (5 bases). Deletions cut 7 bases from V and 4 bases from J, with 14 bases between. CDR1 and CDR2 from the germline V gene are SGHAT and FQNNGV. This CDR3 region has 14 residues. The DNA of the CDR3 is TGTGCCAGCATACTACAGGAAAATTACAATGAGCAGTTCTTC. As protein: CASILQENYNEQFF.

V usage is TRBV4-1 and J usage is TRBJ2-4, with 11 bases that match TRBD2. Per germline, CDR1 MGHRA and CDR2 YSYEKL. Germline trimming cut 0 bases from V and 7 bases from J; bases unmatched to any gene: 8. The CDR3 runs 17 residues. CDR3 amino acids: CASSQDSTSGVRNIQYF. The CDR3 DNA is TGCGCCAGCAGCCAAGATTCGACTAGCGGGGTGAGGAACATTCAGTACTTC.

This chain uses TRBV11-2 with TRBJ2-2; TRBD2 is a possible D gene (6 bases). With 5 bases removed from V and 6 bases from J, the gap between germline ends came to 13 bases. Germline CDR1 reads SGHAT; CDR2 reads FQNNGV. CDR3 size: 14 residues. CDR3 region: CASSPRGYPGELFF. In DNA form, the CDR3 reads TGTGCCAGCAGCCCCCGGGGGTACCCCGGGGAGCTGTTTTTT.

The table lists this clone with a few counts. The genes are TRBV4-2 and TRBJ2-2; D may be TRBD2 (6 bases). V lost 3 bases, J lost 0 bases, and 20 bases lay in between. From germline, CDR1 is LGHNA and CDR2 YNFKEQ. The CDR3 loop spans 19 amino acids. The CDR3 region is CASSHGDSGAPSNTGELFF. In nucleotides, the CDR3 is TGTGCCAGCAGCCACGGGGACTCTGGGGCCCCCTCGAACACCGGGGAGCTGTTTTTT.